The 20 T cell receptor beta chains listed next were all sequenced from one sample in a study of shared clonotypes between healthy human individuals. Naive CD8 cells, CD45RO-negative and positively selected for CCR7, excluded terminally differentiated effector memory CD45RA+ cells. This table comes from immunoSEQ multiplex PCR, and its TCRdb copy is limited to in-frame clones, with some not included. The data contain hundreds of thousands of clones, 85% to 95% of them singletons. The sample was naive CD8+ T cells sorted from blood. These receptors were collected from a woman aged 30 to 39 in good health.

The chain links TRBV13 to TRBJ2-7; D remains unclear. CDR3 length: 14 amino acids. Germline CDR1 reads PRHDT; CDR2 reads FYEKMQ (reference sequence). The V gene lost 3 bases and the J gene lost 3 bases, with 12 bases spanning the gap. The CDR3 DNA reads as TGTGCCAGCAGCTTCACTGGGTTGTACTACGAGCAGTACTTC. Its translation: CASSFTGLYYEQYF.

CDR3 nucleotides: TGTGCCAGCAGCCAGGGGGTTACTAGCGGAGACGAGCAGTACTTC. Its protein product is CASSQGVTSGDEQYF. The rearrangement links TRBV7-9 to TRBJ2-7; possible D gene TRBD2, 8 bases. CDR1 SEHNR and CDR2 FQNEAQ come from the germline V gene (reference sequence). The CDR3 totals 15 residues. Trimming removed 5 bases at V and 5 bases at J, with 19 bases between.

The chain's CDR3 is CASSPSKWVPYEQYF. The CDR3 region has the DNA TGTGCCAGCAGCCCAAGTAAGTGGGTTCCCTACGAGCAGTACTTC. The chain is built from TRBV7-2 and TRBJ2-7; D gene unclear. From germline, CDR1 is SGHTA and CDR2 FQGNSA. V shed 5 bases and J shed 2 bases, with 16 bases lying between them. The CDR3 has 15 amino acids.

This clone was counted a single time. This sequence joins TRBV28 and TRBJ1-1; TRBD1 is a possible D gene (5 bases). V lost 7 bases and J 1 base, leaving 16 bases between the germline ends. Germline lookup yields CDR1 MDHEN and CDR2 SYDVKM. CDR3 length: 15 residues. The CDR3 sequence is CASTGVRRENTEAFF. As DNA, the CDR3 is TGTGCCAGCACGGGGGTGAGACGGGAGAACACTGAAGCTTTCTTT.

The V gene is TRBV27, the J gene TRBJ2-3, with D unclear. The CDR3 consists of 13 residues. V gave up 7 bases and J gave up 2 bases, with 10 bases separating them. The germline CDR1 and CDR2 sequences are MNHEY and SMNVEV (reference sequence). The CDR3 DNA follows: TGTGCCAGCACTACGCGGCTCACAGATACGCAGTATTTT. This encodes CASTTRLTDTQYF.

The chain links TRBV10-2 to TRBJ1-1; D is unresolved. CDR3 length: 12 residues. The germline V and J ends were trimmed by 6 bases and 1 base, with 6 bases remaining between them. Germline loops: CDR1 WSHSY, CDR2 SAAADI. The DNA of the CDR3 is TGCGCCAGCAGAGAAGGGAACACTGAAGCTTTCTTT. Protein: CASREGNTEAFF.

The chain has TRBV7-2 and TRBJ1-2, with D hard to call. Trimming cost V 8 bases and J 8 bases, with 12 bases left between them. CDR1 and CDR2 (germline): SGHTA, FQGNSA. This CDR3 is built from 11 residues. CDR3: CASERPGGYTF. The CDR3 DNA reads as TGTGCCAGCGAACGGCCGGGAGGCTACACCTTC. The full variable domain, rest sourced from reference TRBV7-2 and TRBJ1-2, is GAGVSQSPSNKVTEKGKDVELRCDPISGHTALYWYRQSLGQGLEFLIYFQGNSAPDKSGLPSDRFSAERTGGSVSTLTIQRTQQEDSAVYLCASERPGGYTFGSGTRLTVV.

The chain links TRBV7-8 to TRBJ1-1, with a tentative D call TRBD1 (5 bases). CDR1 is SGHVS, CDR2 FQNEAQ, per germline. The CDR3 spans 16 residues. V lost 5 bases and J 0 bases, leaving 16 bases between the germline ends. The CDR3: CASSQRLTALNTEAFF. Here the CDR3 DNA reads TGTGCCAGCAGCCAAAGGCTGACAGCCCTGAACACTGAAGCTTTCTTT.

The chain employs TRBV14 and TRBJ2-1, with D perhaps TRBD1 or TRBD2 (5 bases each). Germline CDR1 and CDR2: SGHDN and FVKESK. This CDR3 comprises 14 residues. The V and J ends lost 4 bases and 7 bases respectively, with 14 bases between them. CDR3 region: CASSRRGPTNEQFF. CDR3 in DNA: TGTGCCAGCAGCCGACGGGGCCCTACGAATGAGCAGTTCTTC.

The genes are TRBV2 and TRBJ1-4; D is perhaps TRBD1 (5 bases). From germline, CDR1 is SNHLY and CDR2 FYNNEI. V lost 4 bases and J lost 0, with 24 bases in between. The CDR3 consists of 20 residues. This chain's CDR3 is CASSALGFMDIRATNEKLFF. CDR3 DNA: TGTGCCAGCAGTGCGTTAGGCTTCATGGACATCCGGGCAACTAATGAAAAACTGTTTTTT.

V gene TRBV28 combines with J gene TRBJ2-7, with 9 positions matching TRBD1. This CDR3 is built from 13 residues. V was pared by 8 bases and J by 4 bases, with 6 bases of the junction left unmatched. Germline CDR1 and CDR2: MDHEN and SYDVKM. As DNA, the CDR3 is TGTGCCAGCCGGGACAGGGTTGGTTACGAGCAGTACTTC. Its protein product is CASRDRVGYEQYF.

This chain connects TRBV5-6 to TRBJ1-5; D unclear. This CDR3 is 14 amino acids long. Trimming stripped 3 bases from V and 2 bases from J, with 9 bases between. Per the germline V gene, CDR1 is SGHDT and CDR2 is YYEEEE. The CDR3 region has the DNA TGTGCCAGCAGCTCGACGGTGCGCAATCAGCCCCAGCATTTT. This gives the protein CASSSTVRNQPQHF.

Regarding this clone: At the DNA level, this CDR3 is encoded by other sequences in the same sample as well. The gene calls are TRBV20-1 and TRBJ2-7; perhaps TRBD1 as D (5 bases). Germline values: CDR1 DFQATT, CDR2 SNEGSKA (reference sequence). There are 11 residues in the CDR3. Deletions cut 2 bases from V and 4 bases from J, with 6 bases between. The CDR3 loop is CSARQGYEQYF. CDR3 DNA: TGCAGTGCTAGACAGGGTTACGAGCAGTACTTC.

This rearrangement joins TRBV11-2 to TRBJ2-7; D is perhaps TRBD1 (6 bases). There are 16 residues in the CDR3. V was shortened by 6 bases and J by 1 base, with 19 bases between the two germline ends. The germline V gene has CDR1 SGHAT and CDR2 FQNNGV. CDR3 in amino acids: CASRNRARGDSYEQYF. CDR3 coding DNA: TGTGCCAGCAGGAACAGGGCGAGAGGGGATTCCTACGAGCAGTACTTC.

The J gene is TRBJ1-1, the V gene TRBV7-9; D uncertain. Germline CDR1 SEHNR, CDR2 FQNEAQ (reference sequence). The CDR3 has 12 amino acids. Between the trimmed V and J ends, which lost 3 bases and 6 bases, there was a span of 8 bases. CDR3 nucleotides: TGTGCCAGCAGCTTGCACGGGGCTGAAGCTTTCTTT. This encodes CASSLHGAEAFF.

The chain has TRBV28 and TRBJ2-7; D is unclear. CDR1 and CDR2 from the germline V gene are MDHEN and SYDVKM. The CDR3 extends over 13 amino acids. Between the trimmed V and J ends, which lost 8 bases and 3 bases, there was a span of 14 bases. The CDR3, as DNA: TGTGCCAGCGAAGGTTTAGGAGACTACGAGCAGTACTTC. Translating gives CASEGLGDYEQYF.

This clone was counted a single time. The V and J genes are TRBV27 and TRBJ1-5; D call uncertain. V was pared by 2 bases and J by 9 bases, with 11 bases between. CDR3 length: 13 amino acids. Germline V CDR1 and CDR2: MNHEY, SMNVEV (reference sequence). The CDR3: CASSLNSRAPQHF. In nucleotides, the CDR3 is TGTGCCAGCAGTTTAAACAGCCGTGCGCCCCAGCATTTT.

This chain connects TRBV16 to TRBJ2-1; weak D call: TRBD1 (6 bases). With 0 bases removed from V and 5 bases from J, the gap between germline ends came to 11 bases. Germline V gene data show CDR1 as KGHSY and CDR2 as FQNENV. This CDR3 spans 15 amino acids. CDR3 amino acids: CASSQSSRGNNEQFF. For the CDR3, the DNA is TGTGCCAGCAGCCAATCGTCCAGGGGAAACAATGAGCAGTTCTTC.

The chain has TRBV2 and TRBJ1-6; TRBD1 matches at 7 bases. The CDR3 is 15 amino acids. Trimming took 6 bases from V and 8 from J; bases not matched to a gene: 10. The germline V gene encodes CDR1 SNHLY and CDR2 FYNNEI. The CDR3 DNA follows: TGTGCCAGCAGACATGACAGGGCAGGGGATTCACCCCTCCACTTT. Protein sequence: CASRHDRAGDSPLHF.

The rearrangement joins TRBV6-1 to TRBJ2-4; D possibly corresponds to TRBD2 (5 bases). The CDR3 loop spans 15 amino acids. V lost 3 bases and J lost 6, with 15 bases in between. Germline CDR1 reads MNHNS; CDR2 reads SASEGT. The CDR3 spells CASSDVGVGINIQYF. CDR3 DNA sequence: TGTGCCAGCAGTGATGTGGGAGTAGGTATAAACATTCAGTACTTC.